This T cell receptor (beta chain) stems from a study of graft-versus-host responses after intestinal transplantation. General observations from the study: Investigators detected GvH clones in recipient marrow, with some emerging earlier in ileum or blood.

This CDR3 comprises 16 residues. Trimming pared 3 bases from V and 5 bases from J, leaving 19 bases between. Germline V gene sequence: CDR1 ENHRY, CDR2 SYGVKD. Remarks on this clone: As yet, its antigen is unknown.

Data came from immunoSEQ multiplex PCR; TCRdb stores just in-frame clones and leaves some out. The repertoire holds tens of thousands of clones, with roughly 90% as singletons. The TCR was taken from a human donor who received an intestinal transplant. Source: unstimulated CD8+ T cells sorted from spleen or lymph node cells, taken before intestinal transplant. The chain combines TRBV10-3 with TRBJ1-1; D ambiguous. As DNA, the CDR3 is TGTGCCATCAGTGAATTGCCGCTGACCTGGGAGACTGAAGCTTTCTTT. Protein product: CAISELPLTWETEAFF.